This TCR beta chain was profiled in a study of graft-versus-host responses after intestinal transplantation. Study summary: Multivisceral, liver-intestinal, or isolated intestinal grafts were transplanted into recipients. Recipients across the board were started on anti-thymocyte globulin induction, then kept on tacrolimus and steroids for 2 to 4 years. Notes on the study in general: Those patients showing graft-donor T cell macrochimerism displayed high graft-versus-host to host-versus-graft clonal ratios in allografts.

The CDR3 is made up of 13 amino acids. CDR1 and CDR2 (germline): MNHEY, SVGAGI. Deletions cut 2 bases from V and 6 bases from J, with 9 bases between. With respect to this clone: Its target is not known.

Produced via immunoSEQ multiplex PCR; TCRdb's table is partial and in-frame only. The table shows about 99,000 clones, with approximately 94% occurring only once. The rearrangement joins TRBV6-5 to TRBJ2-3; D remains unclear. The sample consisted of unstimulated CD8+ T cells sorted from spleen or lymph node cells, taken before intestinal transplant. This clonotype originated in a human donor who received an intestinal transplant. CDR3 sequence reads: CASSYARWDTQYF. CDR3 nucleotide sequence: TGTGCCAGCAGTTACGCTCGGTGGGATACGCAGTATTTT.